Below, one T cell receptor (beta chain) is given with its context. Its antigen is undetermined. Profiled with immunoSEQ multiplex PCR; TCRdb holds only in-frame clones, not every one. This sample carries a few hundred thousand clones, roughly 80% of them seen once, and the ten largest clones take about 7.4%. The sample belongs to a study of Ad26.COV2.S vaccination and SARS-CoV-2 variants. Study-wide results and caveats: Substantial breadth in spike-specific CD8+ and CD4+ T cell responses was reportedly seen after vaccination.

The treatment here: approximately 18 received Ad26.COV2.S at low or high dose, single or two shots; several received placebo; per-sample allocation not given. Specimens were obtained on day 63 following the first vaccine or placebo injection. The receptor comes from a person aged 18 to 65 who received the Ad26.COV2.S COVID-19 vaccine or a placebo. Here the sequenced sample was peripheral blood, taken in a trial of Ad26.COV2.S vaccine versus placebo.

CDR3 protein: CASTHPRDRAVSDTQYF. The CDR3 coding sequence is TGTGCCAGCACCCACCCGCGGGACAGGGCTGTTTCAGATACGCAGTATTTT. The chain recombines TRBV28 with TRBJ2-3, with TRBD1 matching over 9 bases. V shed 7 bases and J 4 bases; nucleotides not matched to a gene: 15. Germline CDR1 MDHEN, CDR2 SYDVKM. This CDR3 is built from 17 residues.